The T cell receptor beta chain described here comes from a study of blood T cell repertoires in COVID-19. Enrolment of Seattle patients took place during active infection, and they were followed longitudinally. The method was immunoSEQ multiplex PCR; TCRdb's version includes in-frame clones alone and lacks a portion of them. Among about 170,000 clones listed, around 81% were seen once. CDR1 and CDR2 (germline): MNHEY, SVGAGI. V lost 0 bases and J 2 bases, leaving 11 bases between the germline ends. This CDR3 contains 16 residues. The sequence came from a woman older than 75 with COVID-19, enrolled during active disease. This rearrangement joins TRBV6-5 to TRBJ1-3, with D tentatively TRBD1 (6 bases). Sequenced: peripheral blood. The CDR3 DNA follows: TGTGCCAGCAGTTACTCGACGACAGGAGCTGGAAACACCATATATTTT. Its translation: CASSYSTTGAGNTIYF.